The 23 T cell receptor beta chains below were found in one sample sequenced in a study of blood T cell repertoires in COVID-19. Here immunoSEQ multiplex PCR was the method, and the copy in TCRdb shows in-frame clones only, minus some. Counted here are under 150,000 clones, roughly 85% occurring once; the ten biggest clones make up around 4%. The sequenced sample consisted of peripheral blood. Source of these receptors: a human donor in a cohort sampled during active COVID-19.

The chain employs TRBV6-6 and TRBJ1-5; D perhaps matches TRBD1 (6 bases). The V gene lost 6 bases and the J gene lost 3 bases, with 9 bases spanning the gap. This CDR3 comprises 13 residues. Germline CDR1 reads MNHNY; CDR2 reads SVGAGI (reference sequence). CDR3 in DNA: TGTGCCAGCAGGGACAGCTACAATCAGCCCCAGCATTTT. Translation: CASRDSYNQPQHF.

The genes are TRBV7-8 and TRBJ2-1; D not certain. CDR3 length equals 13 residues. Germline V lookup: CDR1 SGHVS, CDR2 FQNEAQ. Trimming removed 4 bases from V and 6 bases from J, with 10 bases in between. CDR3 sequence: CASSSSPGNEQFF. DNA of the CDR3: TGTGCCAGCAGCTCTAGTCCCGGCAATGAGCAGTTCTTC.

This clone was seen once. DNA for the CDR3: TGCGCCAGCACCCTGACAGGCTATGGCTACACCTTC. It specifies CASTLTGYGYTF. The chain couples TRBV5-1 to TRBJ1-2; D perhaps matches TRBD1 (6 bases). The CDR3 runs 12 residues. Germline V gene lookup returns CDR1 SGHRS and CDR2 YFSETQ. The V and J ends lost 6 bases and 4 bases respectively, with 10 bases between them.

The gene calls are TRBV2 and TRBJ2-4; maybe TRBD1 (6 bases). Germline lookup yields CDR1 SNHLY and CDR2 FYNNEI. CDR3 length: 15 residues. The V and J ends lost 1 base and 6 bases respectively, with 13 bases between them. The CDR3 region is CASSEDRELRNIQYF. The CDR3 DNA sequence: TGTGCCAGCAGTGAAGACAGGGAGCTACGAAACATTCAGTACTTC.

The gene calls are TRBV5-1 and TRBJ1-2; TRBD1 matches 10 bases. Germline trimming cut 4 bases from V and 4 bases from J; bases unmatched to any gene: 4. This CDR3 is 14 amino acids long. In germline, CDR1 is SGHRS, CDR2 YFSETQ. CDR3 DNA sequence: TGCGCCAGCAGCAGGGACAGGGGAACCTATGGCTACACCTTC. Translating it yields CASSRDRGTYGYTF.

Only a few counts were recorded for this clone. The chain is built from TRBV25-1 and TRBJ1-2, with D maybe TRBD1 (5 bases). Trimming shortened V by 4 bases and J by 7 bases, and 7 bases separated the two germline ends. The CDR3 has 11 residues. CDR1 is MGHDK, CDR2 SYGVNS, per germline. CDR3 nucleotide sequence: TGTGCCAGCAGTGGCGGGGCTGGCTACACCTTC. It is translated as CASSGGAGYTF.

This clone was seen more than once but under ten times. The genes are TRBV14 and TRBJ1-1; possible D gene TRBD1, 5 bases. The CDR3 is made up of 14 amino acids. V was pared by 4 bases and J by 7 bases, with 16 bases between. Germline V gene lookup returns CDR1 SGHDN and CDR2 FVKESK. The CDR3 nucleotides read TGTGCCAGCAGCCGCGAAAGCGGGAGGGGTGAAGCTTTCTTT. This gives the protein CASSRESGRGEAFF.

The chain uses TRBV27 and TRBJ1-4; D might be TRBD1 (6 bases). Deletions cut 4 bases from V and 3 bases from J, with 12 bases between. The V gene's germline CDR1 is MNHEY and CDR2 SMNVEV (reference sequence). The CDR3 is 15 amino acids. The CDR3 nucleotides are TGTGCCAGCAGTTCACAGGGACGAGCTAATGAAAAACTGTTTTTT. Translating it yields CASSSQGRANEKLFF. Full variable domain (missing parts from reference TRBV27 and TRBJ1-4): EAQVTQNPRYLITVTGKKLTVTCSQNMNHEYMSWYRQDPGLGLRQIYYSMNVEVTDKGDVPEGYKVSRKEKRNFPLILESPSPNQTSLYFCASSSQGRANEKLFFGSGTQLSVL.

The gene calls are TRBV4-3 and TRBJ2-7; D not certain. This CDR3 has 13 amino acids. In germline, CDR1 is LGHNA, CDR2 YSLEER. Between the trimmed V and J ends, which lost 0 bases and 5 bases, there was a span of 8 bases. CDR3 amino acids: CASSQDLQDEQYV. Written as DNA, the CDR3 is TGCGCCAGCAGCCAAGATCTCCAGGACGAGCAGTACGTC.

This clone was observed a single time. V usage is TRBV10-3 and J usage is TRBJ2-1; 9 positions match TRBD2. This CDR3 contains 14 residues. The V gene end was trimmed by 7 bases and the J gene end by 3 bases; junction bases not matched to a gene: 4. Per germline, CDR1 ENHRY and CDR2 SYGVKD. The CDR3 region is CAITPSGDYNEQFF. CDR3 nucleotide sequence: TGTGCCATCACCCCTAGCGGGGACTACAATGAGCAGTTCTTC.

This chain uses TRBV9 with TRBJ2-7, with a weak D call TRBD2 (7 bases). V lost 4 bases to trimming and J lost 5 bases, with 31 bases between them. Germline CDR1 is SGDLS and CDR2 is YYNGEE. The CDR3 has 19 residues. The CDR3 loop reads CASSPSGSPGARGSHEQYF. CDR3 in DNA: TGTGCCAGCAGCCCCTCTGGGAGTCCAGGGGCGCGGGGGTCGCACGAGCAGTACTTC.

This clone was seen just once. The chain is built from TRBV11-1 and TRBJ1-1, with no clear D. V was trimmed by 4 bases and J by 0 bases, leaving 3 bases between them. Germline CDR1 is SGHAT and CDR2 is FQDESV (reference sequence). The CDR3 spans 12 residues. The CDR3 DNA reads TGTGCCAGCAGCTCGGTGAACACTGAAGCTTTCTTT. This gives the protein CASSSVNTEAFF.

The chain couples TRBV2 to TRBJ2-7; 13 bases are a match to TRBD2. V was clipped by 3 bases and J by 5 bases; unmatched bases: 7. Germline V gene lookup returns CDR1 SNHLY and CDR2 FYNNEI. The CDR3 has 16 amino acids. The CDR3, as DNA: TGTGCCAGCAGTGAGATACTAGCGGGAGGGCCTGACGAGCAGTACGTC. Translation gives CASSEILAGGPDEQYV.

The J gene is TRBJ2-7, the V gene TRBV7-9; tentatively, D is TRBD1 (6 bases). CDR3 length: 14 residues. Trimming left V 3 bases short and J 0 bases short, with 9 bases between. Germline V gene lookup returns CDR1 SEHNR and CDR2 FQNEAQ (reference sequence). CDR3 residues: CASSLQGFSYEQYF. CDR3 coding DNA: TGTGCCAGCAGCTTGCAGGGGTTCTCCTACGAGCAGTACTTC.

This chain connects TRBV10-3 to TRBJ1-2, with 7 bases that match TRBD1. V shed 5 bases, J shed 4 bases, and the junction held 4 bases outside the gene matches. The CDR3 consists of 13 residues. CDR1 is ENHRY and CDR2 is SYGVKD in the germline V gene. Here the CDR3 reads CAISRQGIYGYTF. CDR3 in DNA: TGTGCCATCAGTAGACAGGGTATCTATGGCTACACCTTC.

The count of this clone is one. The chain joins TRBV3-1 (or the pseudogene TRBV3-2) to TRBJ1-4; 8 nucleotides line up with TRBD1. CDR3 size: 16 residues. Trimming at V came to 2 bases and at J to 7 bases, leaving 9 bases not matched to a gene. The germline gives CDR1 LGHDT, CDR2 YNNKEL (reference sequence). The CDR3 region is CASSQLTGTGVEKLFF. As DNA, the CDR3 is TGTGCCAGCAGCCAACTAACCGGGACAGGAGTTGAAAAACTGTTTTTT.

V is TRBV24-1 and J is TRBJ1-2, with 8 bases identical to TRBD1. Germline CDR1 KGHDR, CDR2 SFDVKD. Losses at the gene ends were 4 bases for V and 2 bases for J; bases not matched to a gene: 14. This CDR3 comprises 18 residues. The CDR3 DNA sequence: TGTGCCACCAGTGACCAGGCCCCCCAGGGGGCAGGAAACTATGGCTACACCTTC. Encoded protein: CATSDQAPQGAGNYGYTF.

For the CDR3, the DNA is TGTGCCAGTAGTATTCGCGGGACTAGCACCCCCGGCACAGATACGCAGTATTTT. Translating it yields CASSIRGTSTPGTDTQYF. This chain joins TRBV19 and TRBJ2-3; TRBD2 aligns across 9 bases. The CDR3 is 18 residues long. J lost 1 base, V lost 3 bases, and 11 bases had no gene match. CDR1 and CDR2 (germline): LNHDA, SQIVND (reference sequence).

In nucleotides, the CDR3 is TGTGCCAGCAGTGAGATCGGGGAATATCAGCCCCAGCATTTT. It translates to CASSEIGEYQPQHF. This chain joins TRBV25-1 and TRBJ1-5; D is ambiguous. V lost 3 bases, J lost 5 bases, and 11 bases lay in between. Germline V gene lookup returns CDR1 MGHDK and CDR2 SYGVNS. The CDR3 runs 14 residues.

The chain combines TRBV6-4 with TRBJ1-1, with unresolved D. This CDR3 region has 12 residues. Trimming left V 11 bases short and J 8 bases short, with 18 bases between. Germline V gene lookup returns CDR1 MRHNA and CDR2 SNTAGT. The CDR3 DNA is TGTGCCTCAAAGGGAGGGTTGGGAGAAGCTTTCTTT. Translation gives CASKGGLGEAFF.

The chain uses TRBV5-4 and TRBJ2-2; D is undetermined. Germline-derived CDR1 and CDR2 are SGHNT and YYREEE (reference sequence). This CDR3 is built from 13 residues. V lost 3 bases, J lost 6 bases, and 9 bases lay in between. The CDR3 nucleotides read TGTGCCAGCAGCTCCATTGAGGCCGGGGAGCTGTTTTTT. Its protein is CASSSIEAGELFF. The entire variable domain, with the rest obtained from reference TRBV5-4 and TRBJ2-2, is as follows: ETGVTQSPTHLIKTRGQQVTLRCSSQSGHNTVSWYQQALGQGPQFIFQYYREEENGRGNFPPRFSGLQFPNYSSELNVNALELDDSALYLCASSSIEAGELFFGEGSRLTVL.

As DNA, the CDR3 is TGTGCCTGGAGTGTACACAGGGGGAAATATGGCTACACCTTC. This encodes CAWSVHRGKYGYTF. The chain couples TRBV30 to TRBJ1-2; 8 nucleotides line up with TRBD1. CDR3 length equals 14 residues. The ends lost 0 bases at V and 5 bases at J; junction bases unmatched: 5. Germline CDR1 GTSNPN, CDR2 SVGIG (reference sequence).

The J gene is TRBJ1-6, the V gene TRBV19; D is perhaps TRBD1 (6 bases). Trimming removed 4 bases at V and 9 bases at J, with 22 bases between. In germline, CDR1 is LNHDA, CDR2 SQIVND (reference sequence). The CDR3 is made up of 17 amino acids. The CDR3 here is CASSNLGGAQWGSPLHF. CDR3 DNA sequence: TGTGCCAGTAGTAACCTCGGGGGGGCTCAATGGGGTTCACCCCTCCACTTT.